Below are 22 T cell receptor beta chains sequenced from a single sample in a study of blood T cell repertoires in COVID-19 (dated by TCRdb to the early 2020s). Libraries were constructed by the immunoSEQ multiplex PCR assay. TCRdb retrieved this table from immuneACCESS and kept in-frame rearrangements only. Not all clones are present; in checked studies, unresolved V genes account for under half, and no reason is known for the remainder. The sample table holds 200,000 to 250,000 clones, of which roughly 80% were seen once. Jointly, the top ten make up less than 20% of the sample. The specimen sequenced was peripheral blood. The origin of the receptors is a man between 25 and 39 years old with active or convalescent COVID-19.

The J gene is TRBJ2-7, the V gene TRBV19, with 9 bases matching TRBD1. Per germline, CDR1 LNHDA and CDR2 SQIVND (reference sequence). After removal of 2 bases from V and 7 bases from J, the junction contained 9 bases not matched to a gene. The CDR3 consists of 15 residues. The CDR3 region has the DNA TGTGCCAGTAGTATATCCGGGACAGGGATGGTTGAGCAGTACTTC. It codes for CASSISGTGMVEQYF.

The chain is built from TRBV5-1 and TRBJ2-3; 8 positions match TRBD2. V lost 4 bases, J lost 5 bases, and 6 bases stayed unmatched. CDR1 is SGHRS and CDR2 is YFSETQ in the germline V gene. The CDR3 extends over 14 amino acids. CDR3 bases: TGCGCCAGCAGCCCCGGGAGGGGGGTAGATACGCAGTATTTT. Encoded protein: CASSPGRGVDTQYF.

V is TRBV5-6 and J is TRBJ2-7, with a tentative D call TRBD2 (5 bases). V dropped 4 bases and J dropped 7 bases, with 15 bases sitting between them. CDR3 length: 13 residues. Per the germline V gene, CDR1 is SGHDT and CDR2 is YYEEEE. The CDR3 here is CASSLDRTWEQYF. CDR3 DNA sequence: TGTGCCAGCAGCCTGGATCGGACTTGGGAGCAGTACTTC.

This chain links TRBV28 with TRBJ2-2, with D possibly TRBD2 on 5 matching bases. The germline CDR1 and CDR2 sequences are MDHEN and SYDVKM. The CDR3 totals 15 residues. Trimming took off 6 bases at V and 10 bases at J, with 21 bases between the two ends. CDR3 sequence reads: CASSLGVGSKLELFF. The CDR3 coding sequence is TGTGCCAGCAGCCTCGGCGTGGGGAGTAAGTTGGAGCTGTTTTTT.

The rearrangement joins TRBV2 to TRBJ1-5, with TRBD1 matching 8 bases. The CDR3 has 15 amino acids. V dropped 2 bases and J dropped 7; count of bases not matched to a gene: 7. Germline V CDR1 and CDR2: SNHLY, FYNNEI. CDR3 sequence: CASSEQGALGQPQHF. The DNA for the CDR3 is TGTGCCAGCAGTGAACAGGGGGCTCTGGGACAGCCCCAGCATTTT.

V usage is TRBV5-6 and J usage is TRBJ1-2, with D uncertain. Germline CDR1 reads SGHDT; CDR2 reads YYEEEE. This CDR3 spans 16 amino acids. V was cut by 1 base and J by 4 bases, with 17 bases left in between. In DNA, the CDR3 is TGTGCCAGCAGCTTGTCTGGCAGTCAAGGAGTCTATGGCTACACCTTC. Translation: CASSLSGSQGVYGYTF.

This chain uses TRBV6-2 or TRBV6-3 with TRBJ2-4; a possible D gene is TRBD1 (6 bases). Germline V gene sequence: CDR1 MNHEY, CDR2 SVGEGT. Trimming took off 4 bases at V and 1 base at J, with 20 bases between the two ends. The CDR3 is made up of 18 amino acids. The CDR3 reads CASSLPLKQGRAKNIQYF. The CDR3, as DNA: TGTGCCAGCAGTTTACCCCTTAAACAGGGAAGGGCCAAAAACATTCAGTACTTC.

This chain joins TRBV5-1 and TRBJ1-1; D not resolved. The CDR3 has 12 amino acids. V dropped 0 bases and J dropped 10 bases, with 10 bases sitting between them. CDR1 is SGHRS, CDR2 YFSETQ, per germline. The chain's CDR3 is CASSLVGEGAFF. The CDR3, as DNA: TGCGCCAGCAGCTTGGTTGGCGAGGGAGCTTTCTTT.

The J gene is TRBJ2-2, the V gene TRBV24-1, with TRBD1 as a possible D gene (5 bases). The CDR3 sequence is 16 residues long. V dropped 5 bases and J dropped 1 base, with 13 bases sitting between them. Germline CDR1 reads KGHDR; CDR2 reads SFDVKD. The chain's CDR3 is CATSGLDSQNTGELFF. CDR3 sequence (DNA): TGTGCCACCAGTGGCCTTGACAGCCAGAACACCGGGGAGCTGTTTTTT.

V is TRBV14 and J is TRBJ1-2; TRBD1 matches 7 bases. CDR3 size: 14 residues. V lost 5 bases and J lost 4; bases outside the gene matches: 7. Germline assignment: CDR1 SGHDN and CDR2 FVKESK. The CDR3 spells CASSYAEGAYGYTF. As DNA, the CDR3 is TGTGCCAGCAGCTATGCTGAGGGGGCCTATGGCTACACCTTC.

Here the CDR3 DNA reads TGTGCCAGCAGCGTAGGGGCGGGGGGCAGGACAGATACGCAGTATTTT. Residues: CASSVGAGGRTDTQYF. The rearrangement links TRBV9 to TRBJ2-3; 8 bases line up with TRBD2. This CDR3 region has 16 residues. Germline V gives CDR1 SGDLS, CDR2 YYNGEE. J lost 3 bases, V lost 0 bases, and 6 bases had no gene match.

This chain joins TRBV3-1 (or the pseudogene TRBV3-2) and TRBJ1-2, with 9 positions matching TRBD1. With 5 bases clipped from V and 5 bases from J, the junction kept 6 bases outside the gene matches. The CDR3 totals 14 residues. Per germline, CDR1 LGHDT and CDR2 YNNKEL (reference sequence). CDR3 bases: TGTGCCAGCAGCAGCCGGGACAGGGTGTATGGCTACACCTTC. As protein: CASSSRDRVYGYTF.

The chain couples TRBV6-1 to TRBJ2-5; 12 nucleotides match TRBD2. The V gene's germline CDR1 is MNHNS and CDR2 SASEGT. The CDR3 sequence is 17 residues long. Trimming at V came to 3 bases and at J to 2 bases, leaving 7 bases not matched to a gene. The chain's CDR3 is CASSDTTSGSGQETQYF. The CDR3 nucleotides are TGTGCCAGCAGTGACACGACTAGCGGGAGTGGACAAGAGACCCAGTACTTC.

The J gene is TRBJ2-1, the V gene TRBV6-2 or TRBV6-3, with 14 bases fitting TRBD2. Germline CDR1 MNHEY, CDR2 SVGEGT. Germline trimming cut 2 bases from V and 7 bases from J; bases unmatched to any gene: 10. CDR3 length equals 18 residues. The CDR3 sequence is CASSYLAGTSGGPNEQFF. DNA for the CDR3: TGTGCCAGCAGTTACCTCGCCGGGACTAGCGGGGGCCCTAATGAGCAGTTCTTC.

The chain recombines TRBV5-1 with TRBJ2-2, with unresolved D. Germline V gene lookup returns CDR1 SGHRS and CDR2 YFSETQ. The V gene lost 4 bases and the J gene lost 2 bases, with 6 bases spanning the gap. The CDR3 totals 13 residues. The CDR3 DNA is TGCGCCAGCAGCCCAGAAAACACCGGGGAGCTGTTTTTT. It codes for CASSPENTGELFF.

This clone was detected only a few times. The chain couples TRBV4-1 to TRBJ1-4, with a weak D call TRBD1 (5 bases). V lost 4 bases to trimming and J lost 4 bases, with 10 bases between them. The CDR3 loop spans 14 amino acids. CDR1 is MGHRA, CDR2 YSYEKL, per germline. The CDR3: CASSLRQNNEKLFF. CDR3 coding DNA: TGCGCCAGCAGCCTACGACAGAATAATGAAAAACTGTTTTTT.

V and J are TRBV3-1 (or the pseudogene TRBV3-2) and TRBJ2-2; 12 bases align to TRBD2. This CDR3 is built from 17 residues. The germline V gene has CDR1 LGHDT and CDR2 YNNKEL (reference sequence). V lost 0 bases to trimming and J lost 11 bases; unmatched junction nucleotides: 10. CDR3 coding DNA: TGTGCCAGCAGCCAAGATCGCCTAGCGGGGGGGCGGCAAGAGCTGTTTTTT. This codes for CASSQDRLAGGRQELFF.

The chain employs TRBV6-5 and TRBJ1-1; D not resolved. The CDR3 runs to 14 residues. Per germline, CDR1 MNHEY and CDR2 SVGAGI. The germline V and J ends were trimmed by 3 bases and 6 bases, with 14 bases remaining between them. The CDR3 region has the DNA TGTGCCAGCAGTTATAGAGCTTCCCGAGCTGAAGCTTTCTTT. It translates to CASSYRASRAEAFF.

The V and J genes are TRBV4-1 and TRBJ2-1, with D unclear. The V and J ends lost 0 bases and 10 bases respectively, with 7 bases between them. Germline assignment: CDR1 MGHRA and CDR2 YSYEKL. The CDR3 has 12 amino acids. CDR3 in amino acids: CASSQETEEQFF. The CDR3 DNA follows: TGCGCCAGCAGCCAAGAGACTGAGGAGCAGTTCTTC.

This clone was counted only a few times. The CDR3 DNA reads as TGTGCCAGCAGCCTCCCGCACTCGGGGCAGTACTTC. Residues: CASSLPHSGQYF. V and J are TRBV7-2 and TRBJ2-7; D unclear. This CDR3 region has 12 residues. Trimming took off 5 bases at V and 9 bases at J, with 14 bases between the two ends. Germline V lookup: CDR1 SGHTA, CDR2 FQGNSA. Filled out from reference TRBV7-2 and TRBJ2-7, the complete variable domain reads GAGVSQSPSNKVTEKGKDVELRCDPISGHTALYWYRQSLGQGLEFLIYFQGNSAPDKSGLPSDRFSAERTGGSVSTLTIQRTQQEDSAVYLCASSLPHSGQYFGPGTRLTVT.

The V gene is TRBV28, the J gene TRBJ1-5; D not resolved. V dropped 5 bases and J dropped 5 bases, with 7 bases sitting between them. In germline, CDR1 is MDHEN, CDR2 SYDVKM. The CDR3 contains 12 residues. CDR3 residues: CASSDLDQPQHF. CDR3 DNA sequence: TGTGCCAGCAGTGATCTAGATCAGCCCCAGCATTTT.

This clone was seen many times. The J gene is TRBJ2-7, the V gene TRBV10-2; D is undetermined. The CDR3 consists of 13 residues. Germline loops: CDR1 WSHSY, CDR2 SAAADI. V dropped 6 bases and J dropped 2 bases, with 11 bases sitting between them. CDR3 in DNA: TGCGCCAGCAGACAGACCGTTACCTACGAGCAGTACTTC. It codes for CASRQTVTYEQYF.